This T cell receptor (beta chain) stems from a study of blood T cell repertoires in COVID-19. Study in general: Researchers got acute and convalescent COVID-19 samples from the United States, Italy and Spain. PBMCs, B-cell-depleted T cells, or T cells were the source of the cDNA or gDNA that made up the material.

Per the original methods: Estimates of nucleated cell counts were drawn from the amplification of reference gene primers. The repertoire was sequenced with immunoSEQ multiplex PCR; TCRdb's copy has only in-frame clones and lacks some. The D gene and trimming were derived from the DNA, and the V and J assignments and clone size from that table. The data show about 250,000 clones, just under 85% seen once. The CDR3 is 14 residues long. The V gene's germline CDR1 is MDHEN and CDR2 SYDVKM. The germline V and J ends were trimmed by 5 bases and 1 base, with 12 bases remaining between them. The receptor's source is a man at least 80 years old with acute or convalescent COVID-19. This rearrangement joins TRBV28 to TRBJ2-7, with a possible D match to TRBD1 (5 bases). The sample was peripheral blood. The CDR3 protein is CASSGPGRSYEQYF. In nucleotides, the CDR3 is TGTGCCAGCAGTGGCCCAGGGCGATCCTACGAGCAGTACTTC.